Below, 14 T cell receptor beta chains from the same sample are listed, as sequenced in a study of T-cell reconstitution after alpha-beta-depleted transplantation in children. The authors prepared the TCRbeta library with unique molecular identifiers. TCRdb analysed the PCR reads with MiXCR anew, one entry per CDR3 protein. The sample includes around 250,000 distinct CDR3 sequences, 9.9% of them seen just once. The source was PBMCs from the stem cell graft donor, collected from the stem cell graft. The receptor set was obtained from a human donor who donated a stem cell graft to a child with SCID.

There are many counts of this clonotype. V and J are TRBV12-3 or TRBV12-4 and TRBJ1-1; D possibly corresponds to TRBD1 (6 bases). The germline V and J ends were trimmed by 4 bases and 8 bases, with 17 bases remaining between them. CDR3 length: 14 amino acids. CDR3 loop: CASSYLTGLGEAFF. Here the CDR3 DNA reads TGTGCCAGCAGTTACCTCACAGGGCTGGGGGAAGCTTTCTTT.

This clonotype was picked up a small number of times. The CDR3 region has the DNA TGTGCCAGCAGACGGACAGGTTTTGGCACTGAAGCTTTCTTT. It codes for CASRRTGFGTEAFF. V gene TRBV6-1 combines with J gene TRBJ1-1; TRBD1 aligns across 7 bases. The CDR3 contains 14 residues. Germline values: CDR1 MNHNS, CDR2 SASEGT. The V gene end was trimmed by 6 bases and the J gene end by 4 bases; junction bases not matched to a gene: 8.

V gene TRBV6-2 or TRBV6-3 combines with J gene TRBJ2-3; 10 bases are shared with TRBD2. CDR1 is MNHEY, CDR2 SVGEGT, per germline. The CDR3 is 16 residues long. With V trimmed by 0 bases and J by 2 bases, 2 bases remained unmatched. The CDR3 sequence is CASSYSTSGYTDTQYF. The CDR3 nucleotides read TGTGCCAGCAGTTACTCGACTAGCGGGTACACAGATACGCAGTATTTT.

The chain employs TRBV5-1 and TRBJ2-5; 7 bases map to TRBD1. The J segment lost 7 bases and the V segment lost 0 bases, leaving 6 bases of the junction unmatched. CDR1 SGHRS and CDR2 YFSETQ come from the germline V gene. The CDR3 sequence is 14 residues long. DNA of the CDR3: TGCGCCAGCAGCTTGGGAACCGCAGGGGGGACCCAGTACTTC. It specifies CASSLGTAGGTQYF.

The V gene is TRBV7-9, the J gene TRBJ2-7; D might be TRBD2 (5 bases). Germline CDR1 and CDR2: SEHNR and FQNEAQ (reference sequence). The CDR3 spans 13 residues. V was cut by 5 bases and J by 3 bases, with 11 bases left in between. CDR3 in DNA: TGTGCCAGCAGCCTCGGGATCCTCTACGAGCAGTACTTC. Translated: CASSLGILYEQYF.

V usage is TRBV9 and J usage is TRBJ2-1, with 8 positions matching TRBD2. Losses at the gene ends were 4 bases for V and 2 bases for J; bases not matched to a gene: 8. This CDR3 comprises 16 residues. Germline V gives CDR1 SGDLS, CDR2 YYNGEE. CDR3 residues: CASSSRAGGPYNEQFF. The CDR3 region has the DNA TGTGCCAGCAGCTCCCGGGCGGGGGGACCCTACAATGAGCAGTTCTTC.

The chain links TRBV12-3 or TRBV12-4 to TRBJ1-2; D is perhaps TRBD1 (5 bases). Trimming shortened V by 3 bases and J by 7 bases, and 12 bases separated the two germline ends. The CDR3 is made up of 13 amino acids. The chain's CDR3 is CASSLGLGLGYTF. The CDR3 DNA reads TGTGCCAGCAGTTTGGGGCTAGGGCTTGGCTACACCTTC.

This clonotype appeared a few times. V is TRBV12-3 or TRBV12-4 and J is TRBJ1-5; weak D call: TRBD1 (5 bases). V was clipped by 9 bases and J by 5 bases, with 17 bases between them. The CDR3 is 14 amino acids. The CDR3 sequence: CARAIGDSDQPQHF. Here the CDR3 DNA reads TGTGCCAGGGCAATAGGGGATTCGGATCAGCCCCAGCATTTT.

The V call is TRBV2, the J call TRBJ2-3, with a possible D match to TRBD2 (6 bases). Trimming pared 8 bases from V and 5 bases from J, leaving 17 bases between. From germline, CDR1 is SNHLY and CDR2 FYNNEI. The CDR3 contains 14 residues. CDR3 region: CASGAQPGLDTQYF. In DNA, the CDR3 is TGTGCCAGCGGGGCCCAACCGGGACTAGATACGCAGTATTTT.

This clonotype appeared a few times. The chain couples TRBV5-1 to TRBJ2-7, with TRBD1 matching 7 bases. After removal of 4 bases from V and 2 bases from J, the junction contained 15 bases not matched to a gene. Germline-derived CDR1 and CDR2 are SGHRS and YFSETQ. There are 17 residues in the CDR3. CDR3 DNA sequence: TGCGCCAGCAGCCTGAACCCCCGACAGGGAAGGACCTACGAGCAGTACTTC. Its translation is CASSLNPRQGRTYEQYF.

This clonotype was detected many times. The J gene is TRBJ1-2, the V gene TRBV13; a possible D gene is TRBD1 (5 bases). Germline values: CDR1 PRHDT, CDR2 FYEKMQ (reference sequence). This CDR3 contains 13 residues. V shed 2 bases and J shed 4 bases, with 8 bases lying between them. As DNA, the CDR3 is TGTGCCAGCAGCTTATGGCAGGGCTATGGCTACACCTTC. It translates to CASSLWQGYGYTF.

V is TRBV3-1 and J is TRBJ2-7; D is unresolved. Germline loops: CDR1 LGHDT, CDR2 YNNKEL (reference sequence). Trimming stripped 10 bases from V and 5 bases from J, with 24 bases between. The CDR3 is 15 amino acids. CDR3 loop: CATCEDLTEGDEQYF. In DNA form, the CDR3 reads TGTGCCACCTGCGAAGACTTAACGGAAGGAGACGAGCAGTACTTC.

In its sample, this clonotype was seen a few times. This rearrangement joins TRBV20-1 to TRBJ2-1; TRBD1 agrees at 9 bases. After removal of 5 bases from V and 9 bases from J, the junction contained 14 bases not matched to a gene. Looked up from germline, CDR1 is DFQATT and CDR2 is SNEGSKA (reference sequence). This CDR3 spans 15 amino acids. CDR3 protein: CSAPPRQGGWSEQFF. In DNA form, the CDR3 reads TGCAGTGCTCCCCCCCGACAGGGGGGATGGAGTGAGCAGTTCTTC.

The chain is built from TRBV7-2 and TRBJ2-7, with D perhaps matching TRBD1 or TRBD2 (5 bases each). Germline-derived CDR1 and CDR2 are SGHTA and FQGNSA. The V gene lost 7 bases and the J gene lost 4 bases, with 20 bases spanning the gap. The CDR3 has 15 amino acids. CDR3 in amino acids: CASTTYGGSSYEQYF. The CDR3, as DNA: TGTGCCAGCACCACCTATGGGGGAAGCTCTTACGAGCAGTACTTC.